The 24 T cell receptor beta chains given below trace back to one sample, sequenced in a study of T-cell reconstitution after alpha-beta-depleted transplantation in children. Construction of the TCRbeta library involved unique molecular identifiers. TCRdb reprocessed the PCR reads with MiXCR, giving one entry per CDR3 protein. The table shows 300,000 to 400,000 distinct CDR3 sequences, with roughly 17% occurring only once. Sequencing was performed on PBMCs, mostly from graft donor cells, taken 360 days after TCRalphabeta/CD19-depleted stem cell transplant. The receptors here all came from a male patient between 2 and 15 years old who had a stem cell transplant for acute lymphoblastic leukemia, so the T cells may come from the graft donor.

The chain joins TRBV20-1 to TRBJ2-7; 8 nucleotides line up with TRBD2. This CDR3 spans 15 amino acids. V trimming: 0 bases; J trimming: 4 bases; junction bases outside the gene matches: 8. Germline V gene lookup returns CDR1 DFQATT and CDR2 SNEGSKA (reference sequence). CDR3 loop: CSARDWKRERYEQYF. DNA of the CDR3: TGCAGTGCTAGAGATTGGAAGCGGGAGCGTTACGAGCAGTACTTC.

The V call is TRBV24-1, the J call TRBJ2-7, with no clear D. The CDR3 covers 13 residues. Trimming removed 5 bases at V and 3 bases at J, with 10 bases between. The V gene's germline CDR1 is KGHDR and CDR2 SFDVKD. The CDR3 sequence: CATSVPSSYEQYF. The CDR3 DNA is TGTGCCACCAGTGTTCCTTCAAGCTACGAGCAGTACTTC.

The V gene is TRBV7-2, the J gene TRBJ2-3; D remains ambiguous. Germline V gene data show CDR1 as SGHTA and CDR2 as FQGNSA. The CDR3 extends over 18 amino acids. V lost 0 bases to trimming and J lost 3 bases, with 19 bases between them. The CDR3 reads CASSLALRNWPSTDTQYF. CDR3 coding DNA: TGTGCCAGCAGCTTAGCCCTTCGGAACTGGCCTAGTACAGATACGCAGTATTTT. The entire variable domain, with the rest obtained from reference TRBV7-2 and TRBJ2-3, is as follows: GAGVSQSPSNKVTEKGKDVELRCDPISGHTALYWYRQSLGQGLEFLIYFQGNSAPDKSGLPSDRFSAERTGGSVSTLTIQRTQQEDSAVYLCASSLALRNWPSTDTQYFGPGTRLTVL.

The chain combines TRBV9 with TRBJ2-1; 8 bases agree with TRBD2. Trimming at V came to 1 base and at J to 7 bases, leaving 4 bases not matched to a gene. Germline V lookup: CDR1 SGDLS, CDR2 YYNGEE. The length of the CDR3 is 14 residues. As DNA, the CDR3 is TGTGCCAGCAGCGTAAGGACTAGCCAAAATGAGCAGTTCTTC. Translation gives CASSVRTSQNEQFF.

This clonotype was picked up a small number of times. The chain couples TRBV4-3 to TRBJ2-7, with D perhaps given as TRBD1 or TRBD2 (5 bases each). Trimming removed 4 bases from V and 4 bases from J, with 14 bases in between. The CDR3 contains 14 residues. Looked up from germline, CDR1 is LGHNA and CDR2 is YSLEER. The CDR3 sequence: CASSPRDGEYEQYF. Written as DNA, the CDR3 is TGCGCCAGCAGCCCCCGGGACGGAGAGTACGAGCAGTACTTC.

The chain joins TRBV4-2 to TRBJ2-1; the match to TRBD2 covers 7 bases. V gave up 0 bases and J gave up 4 bases; unmatched junction bases: 3. This CDR3 region has 15 residues. CDR1 and CDR2 from the germline V gene are LGHNA and YNFKEQ. The CDR3, as DNA: TGTGCCAGCAGCCAAGAACAGCGGGATTACAATGAGCAGTTCTTC. This gives the protein CASSQEQRDYNEQFF.

This clonotype was seen only a few times. The V and J genes are TRBV4-3 and TRBJ2-3, with 9 bases aligning to TRBD2. From germline, CDR1 is LGHNA and CDR2 YSLEER. V lost 1 base and J lost 7; bases outside the gene matches: 6. The CDR3 contains 15 residues. The CDR3 bases are TGCGCCAGCAGCCAAGTTTTTAGCGGGAGTTATACGCAGTATTTT. Translated, it gives CASSQVFSGSYTQYF.

This clonotype was seen more than once but under ten times. J is TRBJ2-7 and V is TRBV18, with D hard to call. Trimming cost V 0 bases and J 2 bases, with 11 bases left between them. Germline values: CDR1 KGHSH, CDR2 LQKENI. The CDR3 is 15 amino acids. Written as DNA, the CDR3 is TGTGCCAGCTCACCACCACTGGGCTCCACCTACGAGCAGTACTTC. It yields the protein CASSPPLGSTYEQYF.

In this sample, this clonotype turned up once. The chain recombines TRBV2 with TRBJ2-1; the D call may be TRBD1 or TRBD2 (5 bases each). From germline, CDR1 is SNHLY and CDR2 FYNNEI. Trimming pared 4 bases from V and 1 base from J, leaving 8 bases between. The CDR3 extends over 14 amino acids. The CDR3, as DNA: TGTGCCAGCAGTGTATGGGGGTCCTACAATGAGCAGTTCTTC. Protein sequence: CASSVWGSYNEQFF. Combining the CDR3 with reference TRBV2 and TRBJ2-1 gives the whole variable domain EPEVTQTPSHQVTQMGQEVILRCVPISNHLYFYWYRQILGQKVEFLVSFYNNEISEKSEIFDDQFSVERPDGSNFTLKIRSTKLEDSAMYFCASSVWGSYNEQFFGPGTRLTVL.

This clonotype has just a few counts. This chain connects TRBV4-3 to TRBJ2-2; D possibly corresponds to TRBD1 (6 bases). V lost 4 bases, J lost 4 bases, and 22 bases lay in between. The CDR3 has 18 amino acids. The germline gives CDR1 LGHNA, CDR2 YSLEER. The CDR3 sequence is CASSPDPTVGHLTGELFF. The CDR3 region has the DNA TGCGCCAGCAGCCCCGACCCAACGGTGGGACACCTCACCGGGGAGCTGTTTTTT.

This clonotype was found a few times. This sequence joins TRBV12-3 or TRBV12-4 and TRBJ1-1, with unresolved D. Trimming stripped 2 bases from V and 4 bases from J, with 11 bases between. There are 14 residues in the CDR3. The CDR3 DNA reads as TGTGCCAGCAGTTTAATTGGAGGGAGCACTGAAGCTTTCTTT. It codes for CASSLIGGSTEAFF.

This clonotype was seen more than once but under ten times. The chain employs TRBV28 and TRBJ2-3, with TRBD2 matching over 11 bases. The CDR3 has 15 amino acids. The germline CDR1 and CDR2 sequences are MDHEN and SYDVKM. The V and J ends lost 6 bases and 11 bases, in that order; junction bases with no gene match: 13. The CDR3 region has the DNA TGTGCCAGCAGGGGGGGACTAGCGGAAACCTGGGGGCAGTATTTT. The encoded protein is CASRGGLAETWGQYF.

This sequence joins TRBV5-5 and TRBJ2-1; 11 nucleotides match TRBD2. J gave up 8 bases and V 2 bases, and 12 bases lay outside the gene matches. CDR3 length: 17 amino acids. Germline CDR1 and CDR2: SGHKS and YYEKEE (reference sequence). CDR3 bases: TGTGCCAGCAGCTTAAGGTCGGGTACTAGCGGGAGTCATGAGCAGTTCTTC. Its translation is CASSLRSGTSGSHEQFF.

The rearrangement links TRBV25-1 to TRBJ2-5; the match to TRBD2 covers 7 bases. The CDR3 has 15 residues. Trimming took 1 base from V and 7 from J; bases not matched to a gene: 9. CDR1 and CDR2 from the germline V gene are MGHDK and SYGVNS. The CDR3 region is CASSEFVGGLGTQYF. In DNA form, the CDR3 reads TGTGCCAGCAGTGAATTTGTGGGAGGGCTTGGGACCCAGTACTTC.

This sequence joins TRBV3-1 and TRBJ2-5; 10 bases are shared with TRBD1. Germline CDR1 reads LGHDT; CDR2 reads YNNKEL (reference sequence). V dropped 1 base and J dropped 3; count of bases not matched to a gene: 2. There are 15 residues in the CDR3. CDR3 nucleotides: TGTGCCAGCAGCCAAGCCGGGACAGGGGAAGAGACCCAGTACTTC. Translation gives CASSQAGTGEETQYF.

Of note for this clonotype: At one end, the junction sequence differs from germline, possibly due to a read error. The chain carries TRBV5-5 and TRBJ2-3; the match to TRBD2 covers 10 bases. This CDR3 has 16 residues. Germline V gene data show CDR1 as SGHKS and CDR2 as YYEKEE (reference sequence). This chain's CDR3 is CGSSLLPSGSQDTQYF. The CDR3 DNA follows: TGTGGCAGCAGCTTGTTGCCTAGCGGGAGTCAAGATACGCAGTATTTT.

Many counts were recorded for this clonotype. A read error may account for a junction end that differs from germline. The chain carries TRBV7-2 and TRBJ2-7; 7 bases are shared with TRBD1. Germline V gives CDR1 SGHTA, CDR2 FQGNSA. This CDR3 contains 12 residues. The CDR3 spells CASSLLTGFLDF. The CDR3 bases are TGTGCCAGCAGCTTACTGACAGGGTTCTTGGACTTC.

The V and J genes are TRBV7-9 and TRBJ2-3; possibly TRBD2 for D (5 bases). This CDR3 region has 14 residues. Per the germline V gene, CDR1 is SEHNR and CDR2 is FQNEAQ (reference sequence). V lost 2 bases and J lost 11, with 17 bases in between. For the CDR3, the DNA is TGTGCCAGCAGCTTACGTGCAGTACTAGATCGGCAGTATTTT. Its protein product is CASSLRAVLDRQYF.

This clonotype was counted at least ten times. The J gene is TRBJ2-1, the V gene TRBV10-3; TRBD2 agrees at 7 bases. Per the germline V gene, CDR1 is ENHRY and CDR2 is SYGVKD. The V gene end was trimmed by 7 bases and the J gene end by 2 bases; junction bases not matched to a gene: 5. This CDR3 comprises 14 residues. The chain's CDR3 is CAIMGGSTYNEQFF. CDR3 DNA: TGTGCCATCATGGGCGGGAGCACCTACAATGAGCAGTTCTTC.

This clonotype was detected a few times. This chain uses TRBV15 with TRBJ2-3, with 10 bases fitting TRBD2. The CDR3 loop spans 16 amino acids. Trimming cost V 0 bases and J 6 bases; bases outside gene matches: 6. The V gene's germline CDR1 is LNHNV and CDR2 YYDKDF (reference sequence). CDR3 bases: TGTGCCACCAGCAGAGACAGCGGGAGGGCCTCGGATACGCAGTATTTT. Translation gives CATSRDSGRASDTQYF.

V usage is TRBV5-1 and J usage is TRBJ2-2; 9 nucleotides match TRBD1. Per the germline V gene, CDR1 is SGHRS and CDR2 is YFSETQ. V gave up 4 bases and J gave up 4 bases; unmatched junction bases: 8. The CDR3 contains 16 residues. CDR3 amino acids: CASSTGQGVSTGELFF. CDR3 in DNA: TGCGCCAGCAGCACGGGACAGGGAGTGAGCACCGGGGAGCTGTTTTTT.

The rearrangement joins TRBV6-5 to TRBJ2-7, with 7 bases fitting TRBD1. This CDR3 has 14 residues. CDR1 and CDR2 from the germline V gene are MNHEY and SVGAGI. V dropped 2 bases and J dropped 6; count of bases not matched to a gene: 7. This CDR3 is CASSYRQGQFEQYF. The CDR3 nucleotides are TGTGCCAGCAGTTACAGGCAGGGACAGTTCGAGCAGTACTTC.

This clonotype was found a few times. The rearrangement links TRBV12-3 or TRBV12-4 to TRBJ2-3; 7 nucleotides align to TRBD2. Trimming cost V 1 base and J 0 bases; bases outside gene matches: 4. The CDR3 has 16 amino acids. CDR3 DNA sequence: TGTGCCAGCAGTTTAGGTACTAGCGTTAGCACAGATACGCAGTATTTT. Translation gives CASSLGTSVSTDTQYF.

This clonotype occurred many times. The chain has TRBV5-1 and TRBJ2-7; 8 bases are shared with TRBD1. There are 16 residues in the CDR3. CDR1 is SGHRS, CDR2 YFSETQ, per germline. J gave up 5 bases and V 0 bases, and 10 bases lay outside the gene matches. The CDR3 nucleotides are TGCGCCAGCAGCTTGGGCCAGGGGGCGCAGGTAGACGAGCAGTACTTC. Protein product: CASSLGQGAQVDEQYF.